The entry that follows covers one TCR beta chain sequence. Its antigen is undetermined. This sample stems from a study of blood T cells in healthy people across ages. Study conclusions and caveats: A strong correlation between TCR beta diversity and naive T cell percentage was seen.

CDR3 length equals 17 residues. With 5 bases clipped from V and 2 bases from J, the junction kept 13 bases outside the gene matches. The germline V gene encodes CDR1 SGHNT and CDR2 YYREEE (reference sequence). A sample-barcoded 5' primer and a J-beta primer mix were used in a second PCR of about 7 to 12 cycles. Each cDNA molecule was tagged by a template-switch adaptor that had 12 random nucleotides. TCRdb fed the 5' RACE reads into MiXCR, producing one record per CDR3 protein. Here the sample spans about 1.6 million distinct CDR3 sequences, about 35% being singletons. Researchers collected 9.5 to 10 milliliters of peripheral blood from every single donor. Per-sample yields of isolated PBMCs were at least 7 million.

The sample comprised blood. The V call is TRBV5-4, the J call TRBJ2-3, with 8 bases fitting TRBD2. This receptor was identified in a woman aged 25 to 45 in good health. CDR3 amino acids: CASRIGASGSVTDTQYF. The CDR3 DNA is TGTGCCAGCAGAATAGGGGCTAGCGGGTCTGTCACAGATACGCAGTATTTT.